These T cell receptor beta chains were read from a single sample in a study of T cells in Graves' hyperthyroidism and ophthalmopathy. TCRdb called the multiplex PCR reads again in MiXCR, with one record for every CDR3 protein. This table holds more than 350,000 distinct CDR3 sequences, roughly 15% found once. Sequencing input: blood. Every receptor here comes from a woman aged 60-75 years with Graves' ophthalmopathy. CDR3s include the opening cysteine and the closing phenylalanine or tryptophan. A D gene is named only where the DNA matches it firmly. Size tells how often a clone was seen (once, few, many) or the class of an expanded clone, and some rows leave it out.

.,TRBV19,TRBJ2-1,few,TGTGCCAGTAGTATGGCGGGGACGGGACGATACAATGAGCAGTTCTTC,CASSMAGTGRYNEQFF
.,TRBV28,TRBJ1-2,many,TGTGCCAGCAGCCTAAACAATGGTGGCTACACCTTC,CASSLNNGGYTF
TRBD2,TRBV2,TRBJ2-5,.,TGTGCCAGCAGGGCGGGACTAGCGGGAGGATGGCAAGAGACCCAGTACTTC,CASRAGLAGGWQETQYF
TRBD1,TRBV30,TRBJ2-1,.,TGTGCCTGGAGTAGACAGGGCAATGAGCAGTTCTTC,CAWSRQGNEQFF
.,TRBV24-1,TRBJ1-2,many,TGTGCCACCAGTGATACAACAGGGTCGCTCGGTGGTGGCTACACCTTC,CATSDTTGSLGGGYTF
TRBD1,TRBV6-2/TRBV6-3,TRBJ2-7,.,TGTGCCAGCAGGCATCAGGGGGCCCTAGGATCCTACGAGCAGTACTTC,CASRHQGALGSYEQYF
TRBD2,TRBV5-1,TRBJ2-2,few,TGCGCCAGCAGCATCCGTAGCGGGAGGGACGGGGAGCTGTTTTTT,CASSIRSGRDGELFF
.,TRBV7-2,TRBJ1-1,few,TGTGCCAGCAGCTCACGAGGTAGACACGCTGAAGCTTTCTTT,CASSSRGRHAEAFF
TRBD1,TRBV12-3/TRBV12-4,TRBJ1-6,few,TGTGCCAGCAGTCGACAGGGGGTATATTCACCCCTCCACTTT,CASSRQGVYSPLHF
.,TRBV12-3/TRBV12-4,TRBJ2-7,many,TGTGCCAGCAGTTTAGACGACTGGAGAGGGCACAGGTCCTACGAGCAGTACTTC,CASSLDDWRGHRSYEQYF
.,TRBV7-2,TRBJ2-7,many,TGTGCCAGCAGCTTTGGTCCGGTAGCCTACGAGCAGTACTTC,CASSFGPVAYEQYF
.,TRBV7-2,TRBJ1-1,.,TGTGCCAGCAGCTTATCGTTAAGAGACACTGAAGCTTTCTTT,CASSLSLRDTEAFF
TRBD2,TRBV7-2,TRBJ2-1,.,TGTGCCAGCAGCGGCAGCGGGAGAGTGGGGAATGAGCAGTTCTTC,CASSGSGRVGNEQFF
TRBD1,TRBV6-1,TRBJ2-7,many,TGTGCCAGCAGAAGGGGACAGGTAGGGGCCTACGAGCAGTACTTC,CASRRGQVGAYEQYF
.,TRBV20-1,TRBJ2-1,.,TGCAGTGCTGGGCACCGGGACACTGGGTACAATGAGCAGTTCTTC,CSAGHRDTGYNEQFF
TRBD2,TRBV28,TRBJ2-3,many,TGTGCCAGCAGTTTATACGGACTAGCGGGAGGAGGAGATACGCAGTATTTT,CASSLYGLAGGGDTQYF
.,TRBV15,TRBJ2-5,.,TGTGCCACCAGCAGGGGGCAGCAAGAGACCCAGTACTTC,CATSRGQQETQYF
.,TRBV20-1,TRBJ1-5,.,TGCAGTGCTAGCAGGGCCTCTCATCAGCCCCAGCATTTT,CSASRASHQPQHF
TRBD2,TRBV5-1,TRBJ2-4,few,TGCGCCAGCAGCGTCCGCGGGGGGGGCGTAGACATTCAGTACTTC,CASSVRGGGVDIQYF
TRBD2,TRBV27,TRBJ2-3,many,TGTGCCAGCAGTTTACGGGGACTAGCGGGAGTGAGCACAGATACGCAGTATTTT,CASSLRGLAGVSTDTQYF
.,TRBV9,TRBJ1-6,few,TGTGCCAGCAGCAAGGACAGTTTTTTTAATTCACCCCTCCACTTT,CASSKDSFFNSPLHF
TRBD2,TRBV6-1,TRBJ2-1,few,TGTGCCAGCAGGGGAGGGGTGGCTATGAATGAGCAGTTCTTC,CASRGGVAMNEQFF
.,TRBV9,TRBJ2-5,few,TGTGCCAGCAGCGTTGGACACCACAAGGAGACCCAGTACTTC,CASSVGHHKETQYF
.,TRBV5-1,TRBJ1-1,many,TGCGCCAGCAGCCCACCGGCAGGGGCTAGCACTGAAGCTTTCTTT,CASSPPAGASTEAFF
.,TRBV27,TRBJ2-1,many,TGTGCCAGCAGTTATGGGAGGACCGCCTTGAGCTCCTACAATGAGCAGTTCTTC,CASSYGRTALSSYNEQFF
TRBD2,TRBV6-1,TRBJ2-1,.,TGTGCCAGCAGTGAATCGGCGGGACTAGCCTACAATGAGCAGTTCTTC,CASSESAGLAYNEQFF
.,TRBV5-1,TRBJ1-4,many,TGCGCCAGCAGAGCGGGGCAGCTCACTAATGAAAAACTGTTTTTT,CASRAGQLTNEKLFF
TRBD2,TRBV28,TRBJ2-1,many,TGTGCCAGCAGTTTATATAGCGGGAGTGCTGAGCAGTTCTTC,CASSLYSGSAEQFF
.,TRBV11-2,TRBJ2-7,many,TGTGCCAGCAGCGGGGACTTTTACGAGCAGTACTTC,CASSGDFYEQYF
TRBD1,TRBV9,TRBJ2-7,.,TGTGCCAGCAGCGTAGGCGGACAGGGCTACGAGCAGTACTTC,CASSVGGQGYEQYF
TRBD1,TRBV28,TRBJ1-6,many,TGTGCCAGCGGGGCGACAGGGTATAATTCACCCCTCCACTTT,CASGATGYNSPLHF